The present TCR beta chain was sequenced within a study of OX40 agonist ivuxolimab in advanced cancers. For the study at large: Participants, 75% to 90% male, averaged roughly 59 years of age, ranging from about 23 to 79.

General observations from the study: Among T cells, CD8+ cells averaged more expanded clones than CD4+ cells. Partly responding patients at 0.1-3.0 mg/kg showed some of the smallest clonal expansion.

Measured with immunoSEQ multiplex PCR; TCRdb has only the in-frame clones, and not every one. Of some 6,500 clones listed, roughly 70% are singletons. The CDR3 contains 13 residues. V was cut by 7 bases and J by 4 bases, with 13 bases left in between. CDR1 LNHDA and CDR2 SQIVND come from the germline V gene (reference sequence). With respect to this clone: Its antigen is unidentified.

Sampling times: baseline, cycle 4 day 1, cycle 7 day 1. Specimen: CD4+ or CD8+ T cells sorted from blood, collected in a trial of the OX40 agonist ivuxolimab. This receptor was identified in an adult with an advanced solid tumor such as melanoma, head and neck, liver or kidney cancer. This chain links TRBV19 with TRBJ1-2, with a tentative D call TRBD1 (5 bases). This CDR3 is CASTTSGFYGYTF. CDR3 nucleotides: TGTGCCAGTACCACCTCAGGGTTCTATGGCTACACCTTC.